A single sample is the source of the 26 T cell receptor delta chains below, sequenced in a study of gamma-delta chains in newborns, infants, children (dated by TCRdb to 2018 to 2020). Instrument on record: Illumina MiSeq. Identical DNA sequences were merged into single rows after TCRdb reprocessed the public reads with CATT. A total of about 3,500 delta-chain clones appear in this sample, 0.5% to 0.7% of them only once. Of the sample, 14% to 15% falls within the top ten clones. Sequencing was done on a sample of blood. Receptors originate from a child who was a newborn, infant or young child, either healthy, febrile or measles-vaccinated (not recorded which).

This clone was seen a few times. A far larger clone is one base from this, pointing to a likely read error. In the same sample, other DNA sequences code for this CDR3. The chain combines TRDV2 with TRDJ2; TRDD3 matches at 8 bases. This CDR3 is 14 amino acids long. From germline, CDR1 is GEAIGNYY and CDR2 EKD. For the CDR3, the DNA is TGTGCCTGCGACACCTGGGGATACACAGCACAACTCTTCTTT. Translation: CACDTWGYTAQLFF.

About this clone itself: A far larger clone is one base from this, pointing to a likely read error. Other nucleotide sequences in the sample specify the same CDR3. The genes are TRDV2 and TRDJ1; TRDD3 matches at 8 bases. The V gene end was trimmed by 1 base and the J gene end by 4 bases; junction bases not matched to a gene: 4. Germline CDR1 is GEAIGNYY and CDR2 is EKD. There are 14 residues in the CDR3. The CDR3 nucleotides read TGTGCCTGTGACACTGTCGGGGGATACGATAAACTCATCTTT. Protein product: CACDTVGGYDKLIF.

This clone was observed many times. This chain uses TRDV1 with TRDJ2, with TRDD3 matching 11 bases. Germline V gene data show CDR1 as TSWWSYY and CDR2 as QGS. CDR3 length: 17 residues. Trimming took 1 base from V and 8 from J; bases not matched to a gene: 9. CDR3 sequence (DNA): TGTGCTCTTGGGGAACCTCCACTGGGGGATAAGGGGGCACAACTCTTCTTT. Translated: CALGEPPLGDKGAQLFF.

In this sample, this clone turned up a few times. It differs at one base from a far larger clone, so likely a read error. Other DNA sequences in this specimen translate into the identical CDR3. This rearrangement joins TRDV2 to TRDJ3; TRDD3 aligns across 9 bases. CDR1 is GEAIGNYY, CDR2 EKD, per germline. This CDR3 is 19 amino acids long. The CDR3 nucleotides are TGTGCCTGCGACACCTTGGGGATACGTAGCTCCTGGGACACCCGACAGATGTTTTTC. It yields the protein CACDTLGIRSSWDTRQMFF.

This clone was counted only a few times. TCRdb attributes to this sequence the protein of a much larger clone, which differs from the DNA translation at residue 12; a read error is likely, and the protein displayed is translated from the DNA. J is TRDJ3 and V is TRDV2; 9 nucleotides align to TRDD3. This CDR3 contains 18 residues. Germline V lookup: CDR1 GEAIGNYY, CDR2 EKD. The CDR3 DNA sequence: TGTGCCTGTGACACCTACTGGGGGAGCTCCTGGGGCACCCGACAGATGTTTTTC. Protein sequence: CACDTYWGSSWGTRQMFF.

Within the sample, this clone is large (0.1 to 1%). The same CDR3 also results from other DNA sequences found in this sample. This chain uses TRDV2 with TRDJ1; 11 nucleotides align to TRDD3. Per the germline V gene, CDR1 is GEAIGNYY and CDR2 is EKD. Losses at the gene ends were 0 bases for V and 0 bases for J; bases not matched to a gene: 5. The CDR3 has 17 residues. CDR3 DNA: TGTGCCTGTGACACCGTTGGGGGATACGGGTACACCGATAAACTCATCTTT. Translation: CACDTVGGYGYTDKLIF.

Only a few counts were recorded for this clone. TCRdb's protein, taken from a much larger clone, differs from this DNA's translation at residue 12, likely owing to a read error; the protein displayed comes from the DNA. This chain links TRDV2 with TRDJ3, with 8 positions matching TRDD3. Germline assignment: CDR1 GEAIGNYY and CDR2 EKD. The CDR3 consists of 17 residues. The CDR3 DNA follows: TGTGCCTGTGACACCGTACTGGGGGCCTGGGACGCCCGACAGATGTTTTTC. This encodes CACDTVLGAWDARQMFF.

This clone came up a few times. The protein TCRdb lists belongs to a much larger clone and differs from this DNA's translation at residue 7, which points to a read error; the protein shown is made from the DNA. CDR3 residues: CAARVGGPPSHTDKLIF. CDR3 coding DNA: TGTGCAGCAAGAGTGGGGGGCCCACCGTCTCACACCGATAAACTCATCTTT. V gene TRAV29/DV5 combines with J gene TRDJ1; possibly TRDD3 for D (6 bases). Trimming removed 2 bases at V and 0 bases at J, with 20 bases between. The CDR3 has 17 amino acids. Looked up from germline, CDR1 is NSMFDY and CDR2 is ISSIKDK.

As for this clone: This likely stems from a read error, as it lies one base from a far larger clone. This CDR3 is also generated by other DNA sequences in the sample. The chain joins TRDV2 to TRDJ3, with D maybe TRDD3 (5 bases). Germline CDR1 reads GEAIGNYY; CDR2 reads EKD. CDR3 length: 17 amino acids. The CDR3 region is CACDTVKGAWDTRQMFF. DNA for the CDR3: TGTGCCTGCGACACCGTTAAGGGGGCCTGGGACACCCGACAGATGTTTTTC.

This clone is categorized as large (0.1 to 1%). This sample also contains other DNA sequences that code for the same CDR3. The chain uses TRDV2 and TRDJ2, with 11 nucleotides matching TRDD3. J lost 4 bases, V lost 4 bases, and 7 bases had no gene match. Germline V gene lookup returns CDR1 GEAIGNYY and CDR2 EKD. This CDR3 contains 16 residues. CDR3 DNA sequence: TGTGCCTGTGATGGCCTGGGGGATACTCCGACAGCACAACTCTTCTTT. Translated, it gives CACDGLGDTPTAQLFF.

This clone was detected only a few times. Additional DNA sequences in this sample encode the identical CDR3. CDR3 bases: TGTGCTCGTGACATACTGGGGGATACGACAGCACAACTCTTCTTT. It is translated as CARDILGDTTAQLFF. V gene TRDV2 combines with J gene TRDJ2; 12 nucleotides line up with TRDD3. Germline assignment: CDR1 GEAIGNYY and CDR2 EKD. The CDR3 has 15 residues.

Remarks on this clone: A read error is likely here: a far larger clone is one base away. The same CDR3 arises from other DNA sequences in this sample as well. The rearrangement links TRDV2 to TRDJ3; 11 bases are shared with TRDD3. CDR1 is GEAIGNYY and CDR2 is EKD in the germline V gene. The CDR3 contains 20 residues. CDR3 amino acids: CACDTGWGIQVTWDTRQMFF. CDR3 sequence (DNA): TGTGCCTGTGACACCGGCTGGGGGATACAGGTTACCTGGGACACCCGGCAGATGTTTTTC.

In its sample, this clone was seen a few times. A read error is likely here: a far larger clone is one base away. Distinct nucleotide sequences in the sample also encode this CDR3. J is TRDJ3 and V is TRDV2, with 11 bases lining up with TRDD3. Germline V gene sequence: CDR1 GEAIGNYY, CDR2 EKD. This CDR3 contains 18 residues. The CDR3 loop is CACDTVLGDTWDTRQMFF. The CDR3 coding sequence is TGCGCCTGTGACACCGTACTGGGGGATACCTGGGACACCCGACAGATGTTTTTC.

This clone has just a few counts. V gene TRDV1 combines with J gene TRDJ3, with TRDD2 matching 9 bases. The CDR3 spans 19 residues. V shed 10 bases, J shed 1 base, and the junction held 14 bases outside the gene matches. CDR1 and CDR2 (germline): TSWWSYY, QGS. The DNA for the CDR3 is TGTGCTCCCCCCCTTCCTACCTGGGGAATTTCCTGGGACACCCGACAGATGTTTTTC. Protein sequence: CAPPLPTWGISWDTRQMFF.

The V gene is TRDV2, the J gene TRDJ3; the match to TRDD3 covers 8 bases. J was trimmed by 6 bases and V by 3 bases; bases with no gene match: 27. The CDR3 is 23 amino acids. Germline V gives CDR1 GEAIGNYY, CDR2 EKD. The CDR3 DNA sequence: TGTGCCTGTGACTCCCGCCAGAGATACTGGGGGCCTAGAGCTCCTGAGGACACCCGACAGATGTTTTTC. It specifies CACDSRQRYWGPRAPEDTRQMFF.

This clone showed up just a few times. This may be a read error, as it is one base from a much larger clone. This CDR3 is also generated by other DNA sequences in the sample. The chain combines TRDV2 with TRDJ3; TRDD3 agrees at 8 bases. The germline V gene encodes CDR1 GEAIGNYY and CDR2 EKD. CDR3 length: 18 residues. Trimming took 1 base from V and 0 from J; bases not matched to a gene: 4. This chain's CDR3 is CACDTLGESSWDTRQMFF. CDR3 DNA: TGTGCCTGTGACACGCTGGGGGAGAGCTCCTGGGACACCCGACAGATGTTTTTC.

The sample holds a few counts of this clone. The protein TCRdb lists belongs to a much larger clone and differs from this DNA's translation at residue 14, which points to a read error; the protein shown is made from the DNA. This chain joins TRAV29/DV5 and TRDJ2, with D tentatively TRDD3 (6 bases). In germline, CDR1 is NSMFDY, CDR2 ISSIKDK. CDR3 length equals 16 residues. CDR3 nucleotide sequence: TGTGCAGCAAGCGCGGGGGACCCCATTTTGACAGCACAACCCTTCTTT. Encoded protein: CAASAGDPILTAQPFF.

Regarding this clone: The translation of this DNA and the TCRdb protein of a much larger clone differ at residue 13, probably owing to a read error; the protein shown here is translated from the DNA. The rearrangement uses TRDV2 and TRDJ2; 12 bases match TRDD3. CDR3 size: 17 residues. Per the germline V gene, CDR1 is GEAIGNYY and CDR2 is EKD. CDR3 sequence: CACDTVLGDTLTTQLFF. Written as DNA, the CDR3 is TGTGCCTGTGACACCGTACTGGGGGATACTTTGACAACACAACTCTTCTTT.

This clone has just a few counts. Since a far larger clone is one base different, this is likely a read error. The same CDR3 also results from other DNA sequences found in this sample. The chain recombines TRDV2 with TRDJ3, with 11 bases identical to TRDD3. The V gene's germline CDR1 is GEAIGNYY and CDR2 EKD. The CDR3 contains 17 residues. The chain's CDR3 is CACDVLGDIWDTRQMFF. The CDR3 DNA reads TGTGCCTGTGACGTACTGGGGGATATTTGGGACACCCGACAAATGTTTTTC.

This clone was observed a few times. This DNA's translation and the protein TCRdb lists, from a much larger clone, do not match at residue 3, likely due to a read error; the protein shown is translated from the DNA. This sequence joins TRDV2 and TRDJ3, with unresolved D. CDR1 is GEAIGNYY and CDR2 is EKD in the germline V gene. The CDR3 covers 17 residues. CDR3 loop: CARDAVPPSWDTRQMFF. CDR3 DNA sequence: TGTGCCCGTGACGCTGTACCCCCCTCCTGGGACACCCGACAGATGTTTTTC.

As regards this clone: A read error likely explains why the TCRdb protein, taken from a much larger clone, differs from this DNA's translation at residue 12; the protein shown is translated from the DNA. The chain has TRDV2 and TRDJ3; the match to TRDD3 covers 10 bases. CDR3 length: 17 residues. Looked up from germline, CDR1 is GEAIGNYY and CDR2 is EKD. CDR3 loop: CACDSTGGSWDARQMFF. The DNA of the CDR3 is TGTGCCTGTGACAGTACTGGGGGATCCTGGGACGCCCGACAGATGTTTTTC.

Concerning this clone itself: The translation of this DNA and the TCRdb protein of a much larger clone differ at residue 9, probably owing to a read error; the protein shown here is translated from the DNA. The CDR3 sequence: CASYINWGVLTDKLIF. In DNA, the CDR3 is TGTGCATCATACATCAACTGGGGGGTACTCACCGATAAACTCATCTTT. The chain combines TRAV29/DV5 with TRDJ1; 8 nucleotides line up with TRDD3. The CDR3 contains 16 residues. Germline assignment: CDR1 NSMFDY and CDR2 ISSIKDK. Germline trimming cut 7 bases from V and 1 base from J; bases unmatched to any gene: 15.

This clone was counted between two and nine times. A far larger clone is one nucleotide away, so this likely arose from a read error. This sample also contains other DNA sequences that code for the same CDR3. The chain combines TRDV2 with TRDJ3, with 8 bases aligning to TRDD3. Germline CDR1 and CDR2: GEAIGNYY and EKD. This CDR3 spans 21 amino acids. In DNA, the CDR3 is TGTGCCTGTGACACCGTACGGGATACGCAGTCAGGCTCCTGGGACACCCGACAGATGTTTTTT. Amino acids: CACDTVRDTQSGSWDTRQMFF.

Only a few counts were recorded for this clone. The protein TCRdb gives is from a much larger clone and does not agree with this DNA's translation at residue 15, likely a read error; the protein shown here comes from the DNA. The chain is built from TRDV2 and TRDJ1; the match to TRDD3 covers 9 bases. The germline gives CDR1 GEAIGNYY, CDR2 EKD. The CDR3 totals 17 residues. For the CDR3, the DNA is TGTGCCTGTGACACCGTCGGGGGGATACATTACGGCGATAAAATCATCTTT. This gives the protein CACDTVGGIHYGDKIIF.

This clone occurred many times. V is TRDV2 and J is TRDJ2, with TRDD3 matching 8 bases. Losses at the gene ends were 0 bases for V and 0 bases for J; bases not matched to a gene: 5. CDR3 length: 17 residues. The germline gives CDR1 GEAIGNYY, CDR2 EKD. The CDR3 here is CACDTYWGSALTAQLFF. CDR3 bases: TGTGCCTGTGACACCTACTGGGGGTCAGCTTTGACAGCACAACTCTTCTTT.

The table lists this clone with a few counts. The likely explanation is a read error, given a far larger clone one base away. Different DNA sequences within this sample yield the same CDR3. The CDR3 spells CACDTLGDTPWDTRQMFF. The CDR3 DNA follows: TGTGCCTGTGACACCCTGGGGGATACCCCCTGGGACACCCGGCAGATGTTTTTC. The chain joins TRDV2 to TRDJ3; TRDD3 agrees at 11 bases. Germline-derived CDR1 and CDR2 are GEAIGNYY and EKD. The CDR3 totals 18 residues.